Below are 25 T cell receptor beta chains sequenced from a single sample in a study of CD8+CD57+ T cells in acquired aplastic anemia. TCR beta VDJ and CDR3 were profiled, and genomic DNA was the template. TCRdb re-called the reads with MiXCR, one entry per CDR3 protein. The table includes around 170,000 distinct CDR3 sequences, approximately 49% detected once. The sample taken for sequencing was sorted CD4+, CD8+, or CD8+CD57+ T cells (not recorded which) from PBMCs. All receptors come from a human donor in good health.

This clonotype occurred many times. One junction end does not reproduce the germline sequence, and a read error may be involved. The DNA of the CDR3 is TGTGCTAGCAGTTCGACTAGCGGGAATTTCGGGGAGCTGTTTTTT. Its protein product is CASSSTSGNFGELFF. The chain uses TRBV7-7 and TRBJ2-2; 11 nucleotides line up with TRBD2. The CDR3 spans 15 residues. The germline V gene encodes CDR1 SSHAT and CDR2 FNYEAQ (reference sequence).

Turning to this clonotype: Being one base from a much bigger clone, this may be a read error. The chain combines TRBV19 with TRBJ2-1; TRBD2 aligns across 7 bases. V lost 3 bases to trimming and J lost 8 bases; unmatched junction nucleotides: 10. The CDR3 has 15 amino acids. Germline CDR1 LNHDA, CDR2 SQIVND (reference sequence). CDR3 bases: TGTGCCAGTAGTATCCCCAGCGGGAAGTGGTATGAGCAGTTCTTC. Amino acid sequence: CASSIPSGKWYEQFF.

This clonotype was recorded at least ten times. The chain links TRBV4-1 to TRBJ2-7; the match to TRBD2 covers 14 bases. J was trimmed by 3 bases and V by 1 base; bases with no gene match: 2. CDR1 and CDR2 (germline): MGHRA, YSYEKL. CDR3 size: 16 residues. The chain's CDR3 is CASSQAGTSGSYEQYF. The DNA for the CDR3 is TGCGCCAGCAGCCAAGCAGGGACTAGCGGGAGCTACGAGCAGTACTTC.

The chain carries TRBV11-1 and TRBJ2-3, with D possibly being TRBD1 (6 bases). Germline CDR1 SGHAT, CDR2 FQDESV (reference sequence). V shed 6 bases and J shed 0 bases, with 16 bases lying between them. The CDR3 extends over 16 amino acids. The CDR3 reads CASRGVGGLSTDTQYF. CDR3 coding DNA: TGTGCCAGCAGGGGAGTAGGGGGTCTAAGCACAGATACGCAGTATTTT.

This sequence joins TRBV7-9 and TRBJ2-5; D is uncertain. This CDR3 comprises 11 residues. Between the trimmed V and J ends, which lost 3 bases and 5 bases, there was a span of 4 bases. Germline lookup yields CDR1 SEHNR and CDR2 FQNEAQ (reference sequence). CDR3 coding DNA: TGTGCCAGCAGCTTCGTCGAGACCCAGTACTTC. It specifies CASSFVETQYF.

This clonotype was seen repeatedly, ten times or more. The chain joins TRBV6-1 to TRBJ1-6, with D unresolved. Germline CDR1 is MNHNS and CDR2 is SASEGT. The CDR3 covers 16 residues. V lost 5 bases and J lost 4, with 15 bases in between. In DNA, the CDR3 is TGTGCCAGCAGTAAACGCGTCTTGACATATAATTCACCCCTCCACTTT. It specifies CASSKRVLTYNSPLHF.

This chain uses TRBV6-2 or TRBV6-3 with TRBJ2-1, with 13 bases that match TRBD2. Germline trimming cut 3 bases from V and 4 bases from J; bases unmatched to any gene: 3. Germline V gene data show CDR1 as MNHEY and CDR2 as SVGEGT. The CDR3 has 16 residues. The CDR3 bases are TGTGCCAGCAGTTATACGACTAGCGGGGGGTACAATGAGCAGTTCTTC. Translating gives CASSYTTSGGYNEQFF.

This clonotype showed up many times. The V call is TRBV24-1, the J call TRBJ2-5; 10 bases agree with TRBD1. Trimming cost V 2 bases and J 4 bases; bases outside gene matches: 12. This CDR3 has 18 residues. Germline CDR1 is KGHDR and CDR2 is SFDVKD. The CDR3 sequence is CATSDSGTGVVRGETQYF. Here the CDR3 DNA reads TGTGCCACCAGTGATTCCGGGACAGGGGTAGTTAGGGGAGAGACCCAGTACTTC.

This sequence joins TRBV15 and TRBJ2-5; D is possibly TRBD1 or TRBD2 (5 bases each). The CDR3 is 16 residues long. Germline-derived CDR1 and CDR2 are LNHNV and YYDKDF (reference sequence). With 4 bases removed from V and 2 bases from J, the gap between germline ends came to 17 bases. The chain's CDR3 is CATSKPGTKTQETQYF. CDR3 in DNA: TGTGCCACCAGCAAACCCGGGACCAAGACTCAAGAGACCCAGTACTTC.

Comment on this clonotype: This may arise from a read error, as a much more abundant clone is one base away. The chain recombines TRBV10-3 with TRBJ1-3, with 7 bases aligning to TRBD1. CDR3 length: 16 amino acids. Germline assignment: CDR1 ENHRY and CDR2 SYGVKD. DNA of the CDR3: TGTGCCATCAGTGACCCCGGACAGGTCTCTGGAGACACCATATATTTT. Its translation is CAISDPGQVSGDTIYF.

V usage is TRBV10-3 and J usage is TRBJ1-5, with D unresolved. V was shortened by 4 bases and J by 4 bases, with 8 bases between the two germline ends. Germline loops: CDR1 ENHRY, CDR2 SYGVKD. There are 13 residues in the CDR3. The CDR3 sequence: CAISVGANQPQHF. In nucleotides, the CDR3 is TGTGCCATCAGTGTGGGAGCGAATCAGCCCCAGCATTTT.

The chain combines TRBV7-3 with TRBJ2-7, with 8 bases matching TRBD2. The CDR3 has 15 residues. Trimming took 5 bases from V and 5 from J; bases not matched to a gene: 11. Germline CDR1 reads SGHTA; CDR2 reads FQGTGA. In DNA form, the CDR3 reads TGTGCCAGCAGCCCGCCGGGACTAGGGCCAGACGAGCAGTACTTC. The encoded protein is CASSPPGLGPDEQYF.

This clonotype was picked up many times. Germline is not matched at one junction end, which may reflect a read error. The CDR3 region is CASSLEPKREQFF. In DNA, the CDR3 is TGTGCTAGCAGCTTAGAGCCGAAGCGGGAGCAGTTCTTC. This rearrangement joins TRBV7-7 to TRBJ2-1; a possible D gene is TRBD2 (5 bases). There are 13 residues in the CDR3. The germline V gene encodes CDR1 SSHAT and CDR2 FNYEAQ (reference sequence). The complete variable domain, with remaining parts taken from reference TRBV7-7 and TRBJ2-1, reads GAGVSQSPRYKVTKRGQDVTLRCDPISSHATLYWYQQALGQGPEFLTYFNYEAQPDKSGLPSDRFSAERPEGSISTLTIQRTEQRDSAMYRCASSLEPKREQFFGPGTRLTVL.

The chain links TRBV6-1 to TRBJ2-7, with 11 bases lining up with TRBD2. Germline V gene data show CDR1 as MNHNS and CDR2 as SASEGT. This CDR3 has 19 residues. The V segment lost 6 bases and the J segment 3 bases; nucleotides outside the gene matches: 19. CDR3 nucleotides: TGTGCCAGCAGGGAGCGAACAGGGCTCCTAGCGGGAGGCTTCTACGAGCAGTACTTC. It translates to CASRERTGLLAGGFYEQYF.

This clonotype has at least ten counts. The rearrangement links TRBV6-1 to TRBJ2-5; D might be TRBD1 or TRBD2, each matching 6 bases. Trimming left V 2 bases short and J 5 bases short, with 15 bases between. The germline CDR1 and CDR2 sequences are MNHNS and SASEGT. This CDR3 has 15 amino acids. The CDR3 nucleotides are TGTGCCAGCAGTGAAAGCCATGGGGGGCATGAGACCCAGTACTTC. It yields the protein CASSESHGGHETQYF.

This clonotype was observed many times. V usage is TRBV11-3 and J usage is TRBJ1-2, with TRBD1 matching 7 bases. This CDR3 has 12 amino acids. The V gene end was trimmed by 4 bases and the J gene end by 6 bases; junction bases not matched to a gene: 2. Per the germline V gene, CDR1 is SGHNT and CDR2 is YENEEA. CDR3 residues: CASSWTGHGYTF. CDR3 DNA sequence: TGTGCCAGCAGCTGGACAGGTCATGGCTACACCTTC.

Comment on this clonotype: Since a much larger clone is just one base distant, this may be a read error. The chain carries TRBV6-1 and TRBJ2-7, with D uncertain. CDR1 MNHNS and CDR2 SASEGT come from the germline V gene. This CDR3 region has 13 residues. Deletions cut 2 bases from V and 4 bases from J, with 9 bases between. CDR3 nucleotides: TGTGCCAGCAGTGAACCAGTAGGTTACGAGCAGTACTTC. It codes for CASSEPVGYEQYF.

This clonotype appeared many times. The chain recombines TRBV7-8 with TRBJ2-7; 7 bases line up with TRBD2. V lost 5 bases to trimming and J lost 2 bases; unmatched junction nucleotides: 12. The CDR3 spans 16 residues. The germline gives CDR1 SGHVS, CDR2 FQNEAQ. The CDR3: CASSTSSSGHAYEQYF. The CDR3 DNA reads TGTGCCAGCAGCACCTCCTCTAGCGGACATGCCTACGAGCAGTACTTC.

This clonotype occurred once. The chain's CDR3 is CASSSRPQGEQYF. The CDR3 region has the DNA TGTGCCAGCAGCTCAAGGCCCCAGGGCGAGCAGTACTTC. This rearrangement joins TRBV7-6 to TRBJ2-7; D is perhaps TRBD1 (5 bases). The CDR3 covers 13 residues. Trimming pared 4 bases from V and 6 bases from J, leaving 13 bases between. Germline V gene sequence: CDR1 SGHVS, CDR2 FNYEAQ.

The gene calls are TRBV24-1 and TRBJ2-5, with TRBD1 identical over 7 bases. This CDR3 comprises 15 residues. V lost 4 bases and J lost 5; bases outside the gene matches: 9. Germline V gene data show CDR1 as KGHDR and CDR2 as SFDVKD. The CDR3 protein is CATSELTGVRETQYF. CDR3 nucleotide sequence: TGTGCCACCAGTGAGCTAACAGGGGTTAGGGAGACCCAGTACTTC.

This clonotype has a count of ten or more. The chain is built from TRBV9 and TRBJ2-1; TRBD2 matches at 11 bases. CDR1 is SGDLS, CDR2 YYNGEE, per germline. Trimming at V came to 0 bases and at J to 8 bases, leaving 7 bases not matched to a gene. The CDR3 has 16 amino acids. For the CDR3, the DNA is TGTGCCAGCAGCGTAGGTCAACTAGCGGGAGTAGATGAGCAGTTCTTC. This sequence encodes CASSVGQLAGVDEQFF.

This clonotype was detected only once. The genes are TRBV2 and TRBJ1-5; TRBD1 aligns across 10 bases. The CDR3 totals 15 residues. With 6 bases clipped from V and 3 bases from J, the junction kept 5 bases outside the gene matches. Per the germline V gene, CDR1 is SNHLY and CDR2 is FYNNEI. For the CDR3, the DNA is TGTGCCAGCAGGACAGGGGGCGTTGTCAATCAGCCCCAGCATTTT. Its protein is CASRTGGVVNQPQHF. Supplemented by reference TRBV2 and TRBJ1-5, the full variable domain reads EPEVTQTPSHQVTQMGQEVILRCVPISNHLYFYWYRQILGQKVEFLVSFYNNEISEKSEIFDDQFSVERPDGSNFTLKIRSTKLEDSAMYFCASRTGGVVNQPQHFGDGTRLSIL.

V usage is TRBV25-1 and J usage is TRBJ1-6; D gene uncertain. CDR3 size: 16 residues. V lost 6 bases, J lost 7 bases, and 19 bases lay in between. The germline CDR1 and CDR2 sequences are MGHDK and SYGVNS. In DNA form, the CDR3 reads TGTGCCAGCAGAGGACGGACCCAGCCCCCGAATTCACCCCTCCACTTT. Protein: CASRGRTQPPNSPLHF.

At least ten counts were recorded for this clonotype. The genes are TRBV2 and TRBJ1-3; D remains ambiguous. Trimming shortened V by 6 bases and J by 4 bases, and 10 bases separated the two germline ends. CDR3 length equals 13 residues. Germline V gene data show CDR1 as SNHLY and CDR2 as FYNNEI. CDR3: CASSQTLGNTIYF. CDR3 DNA sequence: TGTGCCAGCAGCCAGACCTTGGGAAACACCATATATTTT. The full variable domain, in which reference TRBV2 and TRBJ1-3 provide the parts outside the CDR3, is EPEVTQTPSHQVTQMGQEVILRCVPISNHLYFYWYRQILGQKVEFLVSFYNNEISEKSEIFDDQFSVERPDGSNFTLKIRSTKLEDSAMYFCASSQTLGNTIYFGEGSWLTVV.

Ten or more counts support this clonotype. The rearrangement links TRBV11-2 to TRBJ1-1, with 7 bases lining up with TRBD1. Germline assignment: CDR1 SGHAT and CDR2 FQNNGV. CDR3 length equals 14 residues. J lost 4 bases, V lost 6 bases, and 8 bases had no gene match. In DNA form, the CDR3 reads TGTGCCAGCAGGGTCGACAGGGCGAGCACTGAAGCTTTCTTT. Protein: CASRVDRASTEAFF.